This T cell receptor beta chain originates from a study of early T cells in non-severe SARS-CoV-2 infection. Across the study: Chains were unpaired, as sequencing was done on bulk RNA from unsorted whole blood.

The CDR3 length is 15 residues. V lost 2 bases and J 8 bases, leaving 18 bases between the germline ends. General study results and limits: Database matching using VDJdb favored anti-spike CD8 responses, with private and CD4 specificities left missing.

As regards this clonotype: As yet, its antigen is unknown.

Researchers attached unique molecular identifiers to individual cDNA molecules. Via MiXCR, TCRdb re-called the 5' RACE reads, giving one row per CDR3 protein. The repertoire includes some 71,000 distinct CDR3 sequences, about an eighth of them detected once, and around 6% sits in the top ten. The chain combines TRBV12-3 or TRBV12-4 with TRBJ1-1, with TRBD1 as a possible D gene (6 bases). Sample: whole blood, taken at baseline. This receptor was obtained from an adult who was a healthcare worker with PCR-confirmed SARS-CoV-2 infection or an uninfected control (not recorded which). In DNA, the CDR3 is TGTGCCAGCAGTTTATTCGCGGGGGGCGGTAAAGAAGCTTTCTTT. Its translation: CASSLFAGGGKEAFF.